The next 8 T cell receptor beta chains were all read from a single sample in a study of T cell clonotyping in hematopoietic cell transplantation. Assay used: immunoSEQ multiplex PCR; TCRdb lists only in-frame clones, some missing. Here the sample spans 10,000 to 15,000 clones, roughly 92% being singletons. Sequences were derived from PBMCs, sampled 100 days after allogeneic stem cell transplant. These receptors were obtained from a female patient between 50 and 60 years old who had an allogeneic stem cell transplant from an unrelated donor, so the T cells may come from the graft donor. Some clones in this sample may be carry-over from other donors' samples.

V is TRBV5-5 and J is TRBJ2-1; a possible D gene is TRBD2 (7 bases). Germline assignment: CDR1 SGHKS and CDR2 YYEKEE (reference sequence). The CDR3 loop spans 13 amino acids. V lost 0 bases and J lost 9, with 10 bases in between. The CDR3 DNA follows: TGTGCCAGCAGCTTGGAAGGGGGGGGTGAGCAGTTCTTC. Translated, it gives CASSLEGGGEQFF.

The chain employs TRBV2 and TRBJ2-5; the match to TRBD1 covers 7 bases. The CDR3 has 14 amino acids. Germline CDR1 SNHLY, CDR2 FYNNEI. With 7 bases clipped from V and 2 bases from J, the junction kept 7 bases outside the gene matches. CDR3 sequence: CASNIRGHQETQYF. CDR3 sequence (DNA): TGTGCCAGCAATATTAGGGGGCATCAAGAGACCCAGTACTTC. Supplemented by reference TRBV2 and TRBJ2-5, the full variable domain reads EPEVTQTPSHQVTQMGQEVILRCVPISNHLYFYWYRQILGQKVEFLVSFYNNEISEKSEIFDDQFSVERPDGSNFTLKIRSTKLEDSAMYFCASNIRGHQETQYFGPGTRLLVL.

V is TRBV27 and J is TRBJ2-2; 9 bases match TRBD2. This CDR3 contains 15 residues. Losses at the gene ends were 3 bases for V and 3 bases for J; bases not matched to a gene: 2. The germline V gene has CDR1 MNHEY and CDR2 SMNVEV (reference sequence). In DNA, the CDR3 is TGTGCCAGCAGTTTCGGCGGGAGGGACACCGGGGAGCTGTTTTTT. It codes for CASSFGGRDTGELFF.

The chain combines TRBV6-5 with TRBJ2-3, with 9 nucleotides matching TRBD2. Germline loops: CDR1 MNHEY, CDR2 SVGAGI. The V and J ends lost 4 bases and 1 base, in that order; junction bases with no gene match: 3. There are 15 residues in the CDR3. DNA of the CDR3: TGTGCCAGCAGTTTACTAGCGGGCGGCACAGATACGCAGTATTTT. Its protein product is CASSLLAGGTDTQYF.

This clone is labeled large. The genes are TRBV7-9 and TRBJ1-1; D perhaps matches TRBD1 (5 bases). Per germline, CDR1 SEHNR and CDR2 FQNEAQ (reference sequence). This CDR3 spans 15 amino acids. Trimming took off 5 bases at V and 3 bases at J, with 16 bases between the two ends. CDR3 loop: CASSTTGPGDTEAFF. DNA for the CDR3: TGTGCCAGCAGCACGACGGGACCTGGTGACACTGAAGCTTTCTTT.

The CDR3 protein is CASSGPTGGVRWTQYF. The DNA of the CDR3 is TGTGCCAGTAGTGGGCCGACAGGGGGCGTGAGGTGGACCCAGTACTTC. The gene calls are TRBV19 and TRBJ2-5; 10 bases fit TRBD1. CDR1 is LNHDA, CDR2 SQIVND, per germline (reference sequence). Trimming cost V 5 bases and J 7 bases; bases outside gene matches: 13. There are 16 residues in the CDR3.

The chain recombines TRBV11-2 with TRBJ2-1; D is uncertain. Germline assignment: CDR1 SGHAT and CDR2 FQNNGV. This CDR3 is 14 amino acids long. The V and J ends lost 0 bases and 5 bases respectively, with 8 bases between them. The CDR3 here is CASSLEYRDNEQFF. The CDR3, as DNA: TGTGCCAGCAGCTTAGAATATCGGGACAATGAGCAGTTCTTC.

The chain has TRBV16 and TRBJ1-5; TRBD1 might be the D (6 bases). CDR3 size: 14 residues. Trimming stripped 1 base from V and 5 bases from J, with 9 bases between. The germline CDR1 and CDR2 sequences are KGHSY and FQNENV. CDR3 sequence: CASSQLGGDQPQHF. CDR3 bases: TGTGCCAGCAGCCAATTGGGGGGCGATCAGCCCCAGCATTTT.